This is a list of T cell receptor beta chains from one sample in a study of T cell repertoires in cytomegalovirus infection. MiXCR was run by TCRdb on the reads, yielding one entry per CDR3 protein. The repertoire consists of under 200,000 distinct CDR3 sequences, with 8% to 10% occurring once and the leading ten covering about 4.6%. The sample comprised PBMCs. The source is a human donor in good health (CMV status not recorded). Some clones in this sample may be carry-over from other donors' samples. Each CDR3 is given with its conserved first and last residue. A D gene is named only where the DNA matches it firmly. Only some rows state a clone size, as once, few, many or a class for expanded clones.

V gene	D gene	clone size	J gene	CDR3 protein	CDR3 DNA
TRBV2	-	many	TRBJ1-6	CASSDFQGPLMGNNSPLHF	TGTGCCAGCAGTGATTTCCAGGGGCCTCTTATGGGCAATAATTCACCCCTCCACTTT
TRBV19	TRBD2	many	TRBJ2-1	CASSTGTSEYNEQFF	TGTGCCAGTAGTACCGGGACTAGCGAGTACAATGAGCAGTTCTTC
TRBV9	TRBD2	many	TRBJ2-6	CASSVAQTSGSGANVLTF	TGTGCCAGCAGCGTAGCTCAGACTAGCGGCTCTGGGGCCAACGTCCTGACTTTC
TRBV7-9	-	-	TRBJ2-3	CASSLEERGDTQYF	TGTGCCAGCAGCTTAGAGGAGAGGGGTGATACGCAGTATTTT
TRBV27	TRBD1	many	TRBJ2-1	CASSLDRGDYNEQFF	TGTGCCAGCAGTTTAGACAGGGGAGACTACAATGAGCAGTTCTTC
TRBV28	-	-	TRBJ1-4	CASSLGQNEKLFF	TGTGCCAGCAGTTTAGGACAGAATGAAAAACTGTTTTTT
TRBV7-2	TRBD1	many	TRBJ1-3	CASSLGTATSGNTIYF	TGTGCCAGCAGCCTGGGGACAGCGACCTCTGGAAACACCATATATTTT
TRBV29-1	TRBD1	-	TRBJ1-6	CSVTTGGNSPLHF	TGCAGCGTTACCACAGGGGGGAATTCACCCCTCCACTTT
TRBV24-1	-	few	TRBJ2-1	CATSGGGTYNEQFF	TGTGCCACCAGTGGAGGCGGGACATACAATGAGCAGTTCTTC
TRBV20-1	-	-	TRBJ2-5	CSAVSGQETQYF	TGCAGTGCTGTCTCGGGCCAAGAGACCCAGTACTTC
TRBV11-2	-	many	TRBJ1-1	CASSLVGAGEFAEAFF	TGTGCCAGCAGCTTAGTAGGGGCAGGGGAATTCGCTGAAGCTTTCTTT
TRBV2	-	few	TRBJ1-5	CASGGYVSQPQHF	TGTGCCAGCGGGGGTTATGTTAGTCAGCCCCAGCATTTT
TRBV7-2	TRBD1	many	TRBJ1-1	CASSTGGGYRGLKTEAFF	TGTGCCAGCAGCACAGGGGGGGGGTACAGGGGGCTGAAAACTGAAGCTTTCTTT
TRBV6-2/TRBV6-3	TRBD1	many	TRBJ1-1	CASSFPVDRGLGTEAFF	TGTGCCAGCAGTTTCCCCGTCGACAGGGGGCTTGGCACTGAAGCTTTCTTT
TRBV27	TRBD2	-	TRBJ2-5	CASSHRTSGSLGETQYF	TGTGCCAGCAGTCATAGGACTAGCGGGAGTCTCGGAGAGACCCAGTACTTC
TRBV28	TRBD1	many	TRBJ2-1	CASSFDRGTFF	TGTGCCAGCAGTTTCGACAGGGGCACGTTCTTC
TRBV20-1	-	-	TRBJ2-5	CSARDRDYQETQYF	TGCAGTGCTAGAGATCGGGACTACCAAGAGACCCAGTACTTC
TRBV6-6	TRBD1	-	TRBJ1-6	CATIRQGVSPLHF	TGTGCCACGATCAGGCAGGGGGTCTCACCCCTCCACTTT
TRBV6-2/TRBV6-3	-	many	TRBJ2-4	CASSYSIGPTAKNIQYF	TGTGCCAGCAGTTACTCGATTGGACCAACAGCCAAAAACATTCAGTACTTC